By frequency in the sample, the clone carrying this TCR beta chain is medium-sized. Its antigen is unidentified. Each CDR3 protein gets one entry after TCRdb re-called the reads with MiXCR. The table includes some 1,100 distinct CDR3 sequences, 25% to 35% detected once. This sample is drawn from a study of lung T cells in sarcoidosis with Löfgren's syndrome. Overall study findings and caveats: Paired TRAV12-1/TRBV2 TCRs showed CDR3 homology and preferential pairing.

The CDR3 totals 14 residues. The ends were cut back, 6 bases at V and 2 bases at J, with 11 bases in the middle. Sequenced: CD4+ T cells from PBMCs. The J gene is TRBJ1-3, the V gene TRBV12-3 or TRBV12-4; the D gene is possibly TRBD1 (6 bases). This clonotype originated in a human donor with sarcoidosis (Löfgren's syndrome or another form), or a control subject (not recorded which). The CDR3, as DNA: TGTGCCAGCAGAACAGGGAGAACTGGAAACACCATATATTTT. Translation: CASRTGRTGNTIYF.